Each of the 2 T cell receptor beta chains below was sequenced from the same sample in a study of tumor and adjacent non-tumor tissue in lung cancer. Three rounds of nested PCR, following a modified ARM-PCR protocol, produced the TCRbeta library. TCRdb passed the multiplex PCR reads through MiXCR, listing each CDR3 protein once. The sample consists of around 86,000 distinct CDR3 sequences, over 55% of them appearing once. No cell sorting was done before RNA was extracted from the tissue. The sequenced sample consisted of lung tumor tissue. All receptors derive from a woman between 40 and 55 years old with non-small cell lung cancer.

With respect to this clonotype: This CDR3 fails to terminate in the conserved phenylalanine or tryptophan, so it likely reflects a read error. The CDR3 DNA sequence: TGTGCCAGCAGCCGTCCCGGGTTTGGGGGCGGCTACACCGTC. Amino acid sequence: CASSRPGFGGGYTV. The chain is built from TRBV6-5 and TRBJ1-2; the D gene is possibly TRBD1 (6 bases). The CDR3 covers 14 residues. Germline CDR1 is MNHEY and CDR2 is SVGAGI. V was clipped by 6 bases and J by 8 bases, with 19 bases between them.

About this clonotype itself: At one boundary the junction diverges from the germline segment, which might be a read error. The rearrangement joins TRBV29-1 to TRBJ2-7; D is undetermined. The CDR3 is 12 residues long. Germline lookup yields CDR1 SQVTM and CDR2 ANQGSEA. The CDR3 spells CSVRPGPYEQYF. CDR3 DNA sequence: TGCAGCGTCCGGCCAGGTCCCTACGAACAGTACTTC.